This T cell receptor (beta chain) was sequenced for a study of T cells after yellow fever vaccination. Findings of the study overall: A weaker secondary response peaked on day 5, the primary on day 15. The booster saw the reappearance of most primary-vaccination clones (about 95% CD4, around 88% CD8). Abundant clonotypes (contaminants from the bulk population) could be present in FACS-sorted repertoires.

The CDR3 is made up of 16 amino acids. CDR1 and CDR2 from the germline V gene are DFQATT and SNEGSKA (reference sequence). Turning to this clonotype: The antigen remains unidentified.

TCRdb reanalysed the 5' RACE reads using MiXCR and keeps one entry per CDR3 protein. The sample includes about 260,000 distinct CDR3 sequences, around 5.3% of them seen just once. This receptor was identified in a man aged 18 to 30 who received the YFV17D yellow fever vaccine. The sample here was CD4+ T cells sorted from PBMCs, taken on the day of the yellow fever booster vaccination. This chain uses TRBV20-1 with TRBJ2-5; D is uncertain. In nucleotides, the CDR3 is TGCAGCGCAACCAGACCTGGAATCATCCTAGGGGAGACCCAGTACTTC. Translating gives CSATRPGIILGETQYF.